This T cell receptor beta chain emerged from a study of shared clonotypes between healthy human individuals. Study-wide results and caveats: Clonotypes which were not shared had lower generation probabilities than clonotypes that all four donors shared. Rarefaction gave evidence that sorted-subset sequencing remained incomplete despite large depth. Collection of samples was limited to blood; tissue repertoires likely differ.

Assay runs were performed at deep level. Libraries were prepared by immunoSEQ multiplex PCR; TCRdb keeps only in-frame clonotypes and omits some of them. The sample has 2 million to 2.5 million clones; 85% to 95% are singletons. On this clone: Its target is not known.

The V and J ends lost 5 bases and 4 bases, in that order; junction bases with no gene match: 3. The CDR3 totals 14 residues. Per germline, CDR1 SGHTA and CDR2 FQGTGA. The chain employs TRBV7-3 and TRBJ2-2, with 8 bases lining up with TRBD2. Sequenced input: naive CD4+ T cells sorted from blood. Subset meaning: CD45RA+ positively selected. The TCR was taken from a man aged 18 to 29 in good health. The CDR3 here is CASSAGTSTGELFF. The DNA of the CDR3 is TGTGCCAGCAGCGCCGGGACTAGCACCGGGGAGCTGTTTTTT.